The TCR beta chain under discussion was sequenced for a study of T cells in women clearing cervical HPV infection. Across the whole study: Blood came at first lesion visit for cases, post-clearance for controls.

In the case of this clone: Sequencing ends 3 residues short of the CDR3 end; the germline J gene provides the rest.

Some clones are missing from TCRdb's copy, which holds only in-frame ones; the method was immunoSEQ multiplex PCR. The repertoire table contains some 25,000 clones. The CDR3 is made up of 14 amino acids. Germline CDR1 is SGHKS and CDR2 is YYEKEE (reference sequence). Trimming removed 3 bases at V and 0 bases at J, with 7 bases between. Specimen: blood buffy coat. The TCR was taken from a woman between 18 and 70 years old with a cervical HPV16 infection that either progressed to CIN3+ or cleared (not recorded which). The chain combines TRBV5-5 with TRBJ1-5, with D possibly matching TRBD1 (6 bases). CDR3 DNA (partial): TGTGCCAGCAGCTGGACAGATAGCAATCAGCCC. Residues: CASSWTDSNQP. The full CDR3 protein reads CASSWTDSNQPQHF. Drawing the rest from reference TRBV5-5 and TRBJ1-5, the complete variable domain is DAGVTQSPTHLIKTRGQQVTLRCSPISGHKSVSWYQQVLGQGPQFIFQYYEKEERGRGNFPDRFSARQFPNYSSELNVNALLLGDSALYLCASSWTDSNQPQHFGDGTRLSIL.